This TCR beta chain was sequenced during a study of vaccination and CD4 T cells after COVID-19. Looking at the study overall: Nasal swab PCR had detected SARS-CoV-2 in convalescent patients, several mild and one severe. The authors used overlapping spike peptides from SARS-CoV-2, HCoV-NL63, HCoV-OC43 and HCoV-229E to stimulate cells.

Indicated treatment: approximately 9-day PBMC culture with coronavirus spike peptide pools or control peptides (ViraFEST assay). A few million PBMCs were grown per well alongside roughly 10 IU/ml IL-2 and 8 to 10 ug/ml peptide pools. Cultured CD4+ T cell DNA underwent sequencing with the Oncomine TCR Beta short-read assay. TCRdb used MiXCR to reprocess the PCR reads, holding one entry per CDR3 protein. This sample has about 20,000 distinct CDR3 sequences, with roughly 70% found just once. As regards this clonotype: Its antigen remains unknown.

The receptor was isolated from a human donor who had recovered from COVID-19. What was sequenced was CD4+ T cells from blood, cultured in vitro.

The CDR3 DNA is TGTGCCAGCAGCTCGATTAATTCACCCCTCCACTTT. It specifies CASSSINSPLHF. J is TRBJ1-6 and V is TRBV7-6, with D unclear. V lost 4 bases, J lost 6 bases, and 4 bases lay in between. This CDR3 comprises 12 residues. The germline gives CDR1 SGHVS, CDR2 FNYEAQ.